This T cell receptor (beta chain) was sequenced during a study of shared clonotypes between healthy human individuals (dated by TCRdb to about 2020). With respect to the entire study: The cohort comprised two women and a few men aged 18 to 49 years. To estimate repertoire size and how much clonotype sharing occurs between individuals, the study deeply sequenced the blood TCR repertoires of roughly 5 healthy adults. Libraries were prepared and TCR repertoires were sequenced by different laboratories using diverse techniques, in order to increase sequencing depth and limit assay-specific biases. Per donor, leukapheresis produced somewhere between about 0.8 and 9 billion PBMCs. Per donor, three plates each were used for CD4 naive and CD4 memory, two for CD8 naive, and one for CD8 memory. Study-wide findings and limitations: Larger estimated clonotype richness was generally found for naive subsets than for memory subsets. Even with the large sequencing depth, rarefaction of the sorted-subset datasets indicated that sequencing was incomplete. Sampling was restricted to blood, and TCR repertoires in tissues likely differ from the TCR repertoires found in blood. Pairwise subsampling indicated that sequencing depth was expected to affect the degree of clonotype sharing among donors. Because the study included only a small number of donors, the genetic and exposure-history diversity represented was limited. When four donors were compared, the shared fraction of clonotypes was 5% to 6.5% for naive CD4, less than 4% for naive CD8, about 2.4% for memory CD4, and 0.4% for memory CD8. Compared with non-shared clonotypes, clonotypes shared by all four sorted-subset donors had higher generation probabilities.

CD8 naive samples were CD45RO-negative cells positively selected for CCR7, giving a CD45RA+CCR7+ population that excluded TemRA cells. The donors were healthy, HIV-negative adults who had no recently reported acute infections or vaccinations. All donors were Caucasian adults living in Nashville, Tennessee, USA. Blood was collected by leukapheresis, and PBMCs were isolated by Ficoll-Histopaque density gradient centrifugation and then cryopreserved in liquid nitrogen vapor phase. Analytical flow cytometry was used to check the purity and quantity of every magnetically sorted T cell population. Each sorted fraction had its genomic DNA isolated and then quantified by UV absorbance on a Nanodrop 2000c. Using the deep immunoSEQ assay, multiplex PCR amplified TCR CDR3 regions from genomic DNA. Extracted genomic DNA from each cell subset was distributed evenly across all wells of several immunoSEQ 96-well plates, and each plate was treated as a replicate. For sorted subsets, approximately 210 ng of genomic DNA, equivalent to tens of thousands of T cell genomes, went into each replicate PCR. Purified libraries were quantified with a Qubit 3.0 fluorometer, sized on a Bioanalyzer 2100, and re-quantified with the KAPA Library Quantification kit. Every immunoSEQ 96-well plate was sequenced on a separate single-read 150-cycle Illumina NextSeq 550 flow cell. In the original analysis: Because the immunoSEQ output included only junctional sequences and no quality scores, the filtering could not be the same as the filtering used for full-length reads. To assign V/J genes and CDR3, sequences were annotated against IMGT germline references using PyIR, a Python wrapper for IgBLAST v1.9. Reads were removed for weak V/J assignments (E-value above 1e-6), missing CDR3, stop codons, out-of-frame junctions, or ambiguous translated residues. V3J clonotypes were defined as sequences sharing the same inferred V gene, J gene, and CDR3 amino acid sequence. To compute the percentage overlap between repertoires, the number of shared unique clonotypes was divided by the size of the smaller repertoire. Repertoire richness was assessed with RTK rarefaction, the Chao1 estimator, and Recon v2.1 estimates of unobserved clonotypes. OLGA was used to compute generation probabilities for all TCRbeta clonotypes that the gDNA method yielded from a few donors. Sourced from immuneACCESS, this table was stored by TCRdb with only in-frame sequences that have V and J called. A share of the clones is absent; for the studies checked, an unresolved V gene accounts for under half, and the remainder has no known explanation. For V, J and clone size, that table is used; D and trimming come from the DNA. The sample includes hundreds of thousands of clones, with around 95% observed a single time. The ten largest make up about 0.11% of the sample.

Regarding this clone: There is no known antigen for this receptor. Base qualities are not at hand, and no much larger clone is one base apart.

This TCR derives from a woman aged 25 to 45 in good health. Material: naive CD8+ T cells sorted from blood. The sample's cell subset or site label, in plain terms: CD45RA+CCR7+.

The DNA sequence is given as TGTGCCAGCAGTTTGACGACAGGGTCATCTGGGGCCAACGTCCTGACTTTC. The encoded protein is CASSLTTGSSGANVLTF. Recombination joined TRBV28 with TRBJ2-6, and TRBD1 matches 7 of the central bases. The CDR3 has 17 amino acids, counting the end cysteine and phenylalanine. Only the CDR3 portion is preserved as DNA: 51 bases, with reading frame beginning at the first base. The germline V and J ends show losses of 3 bases and 1 base respectively, and no gene match explains 6 bases of the junction. In the germline V gene, CDR1 corresponds to MDHEN and CDR2 to SYDVKM.